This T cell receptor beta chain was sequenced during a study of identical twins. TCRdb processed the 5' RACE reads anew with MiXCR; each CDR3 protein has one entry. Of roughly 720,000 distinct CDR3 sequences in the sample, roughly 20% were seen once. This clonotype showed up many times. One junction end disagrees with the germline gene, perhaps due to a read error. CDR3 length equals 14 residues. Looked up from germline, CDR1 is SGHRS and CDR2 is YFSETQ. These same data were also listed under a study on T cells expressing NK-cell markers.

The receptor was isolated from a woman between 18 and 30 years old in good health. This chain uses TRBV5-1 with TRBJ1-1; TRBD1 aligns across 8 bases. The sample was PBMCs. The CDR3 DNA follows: TGTGCCAGCAGTCCCGGGACAGGTAACACTGAAGCTTTCTTT. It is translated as CASSPGTGNTEAFF.